This T cell receptor beta chain is from a study of T cells in Graves' hyperthyroidism and ophthalmopathy. Study outcomes and limitations: Among clonotypes expanded in thyroid above 0.001, most were also found in blood.

The diagnostic basis comprised clinical symptoms, serum thyroxine and TRAb, thyroid ultrasound and orbital computed tomography. This clonotype was found many times. Its antigen is undetermined. The investigators amplified TCR beta CDR3 regions from RNA transcripts. The HTBI set primed first-round TCR CDR3 RT-PCR. In TCRdb, the multiplex PCR reads were re-called with MiXCR into one record per CDR3 protein. Found here are 350,000 or so distinct CDR3 sequences, 21% of them singletons; the top ten hold about 50%. The V segment lost 0 bases and the J segment 2 bases; nucleotides outside the gene matches: 3. Germline V gene lookup returns CDR1 LGHDT and CDR2 YNNKEL (reference sequence). The CDR3 is made up of 15 amino acids.

The specimen sequenced was blood. This sequence was found in a woman in her fifties or sixties with Graves' hyperthyroidism. V is TRBV3-1 and J is TRBJ2-7; TRBD2 matches 8 bases. In nucleotides, the CDR3 is TGTGCCAGCAGCCAAGAGGCGGGAGGCCCCTACGAGCAGTACTTC. Encoded protein: CASSQEAGGPYEQYF.